This T cell receptor beta chain was identified during a study of cytomegalovirus exposure and HLA in healthy donors. PCR involved 60 Vbeta and 13 Jbeta primers. Produced via immunoSEQ multiplex PCR; TCRdb's table is partial and in-frame only. Among around 190,000 clones listed, roughly 85% were seen once. The sequence derives from a woman aged 45-65 years in good health and CMV-seronegative. The specimen was PBMCs.

In DNA form, the CDR3 reads TGCGCCAGCAGCCCGCATAGGGGAACTAATGAAAAACTGTTTTTT. The encoded protein is CASSPHRGTNEKLFF. The V and J genes are TRBV5-1 and TRBJ1-4; D is perhaps TRBD1 (5 bases). V was cut by 4 bases and J by 1 base, with 11 bases left in between. Per germline, CDR1 SGHRS and CDR2 YFSETQ. The CDR3 is 15 amino acids.